This T cell receptor (beta chain) appears in the sequencing data of a study of T cell responses to AZD1222 COVID-19 vaccine. Whole-study findings and limits: Among vaccine-associated CD4 TCRs, coverage spanned spike, with dominance at 160-218 and 743-854. Nearly half of spike-specific TCRs reportedly target variant regions that are unmutated in the B.1.351 and B.1.1.7 variants. Repertoire collection took place solely once the T cell response had peaked. Most donors were white British, females outnumbered males, and clonal diversity was possibly underestimated.

There are 15 residues in the CDR3. The germline gives CDR1 SGHRS, CDR2 YFSETQ. After removal of 0 bases from V and 5 bases from J, the junction contained 7 bases not matched to a gene. This clone was counted between two and nine times. What it binds is unknown. The protocol was immunoSEQ multiplex PCR, while the TCRdb copy is restricted to in-frame clones and leaves out a portion. The table shows around 150,000 clones, with less than 95% occurring only once. The specimen was peripheral blood, collected on day 0 of AZD1222 vaccination. The TCR was taken from an adult in good health. The chain combines TRBV5-1 with TRBJ1-1, with 7 bases fitting TRBD1. CDR3 DNA: TGCGCCAGCAGCTTGGCTGGACAGGTGAGGACTGAAGCTTTCTTT. As protein: CASSLAGQVRTEAFF.